This T cell receptor beta chain was captured in a study of beta chain features in type 1 diabetes. This clone has only a few counts. The junction had 5 bases not matched to a gene; V was cut back by 5 bases and J by 4 bases. Germline V gene sequence: CDR1 SQVTM, CDR2 ANQGSEA. The CDR3 is made up of 13 amino acids. Expressed TCRB transcripts were sequenced because the isolated RNA had all been reverse transcribed beforehand. Method: immunoSEQ multiplex PCR; TCRdb's copy keeps in-frame clones and lacks some. The repertoire has around 240,000 clones, 68% of them found once; the top ten carry around 0.05%.

J is TRBJ2-1 and V is TRBV29-1, with 7 bases matching TRBD1. Specimen: naive CD4+ T cells from blood. The TCR comes from a man under 40 in good health. CDR3 sequence (DNA): TGCAGCGTTCAAAGGGGGCAGTACAATGAGCAGTTCTTC. This gives the protein CSVQRGQYNEQFF.